The 21 T cell receptor beta chains in this list originate from one sample, sequenced in a study of blood T cell repertoires in COVID-19. Method: immunoSEQ multiplex PCR; TCRdb's copy keeps in-frame clones and lacks some. The sample includes around 100,000 clones, approximately 91% of them seen just once. Sequences were obtained from peripheral blood. These receptor sequences come from a human donor with active COVID-19. The donor label of this sample is uncertain.

The chain combines TRBV4-1 with TRBJ2-2, with a possible D match to TRBD2 (6 bases). CDR3 length: 15 amino acids. V gave up 1 base and J gave up 6 bases, with 12 bases separating them. Germline-derived CDR1 and CDR2 are MGHRA and YSYEKL. CDR3 region: CASSQAGAGSGELFF. Here the CDR3 DNA reads TGCGCCAGCAGCCAAGCCGGCGCGGGATCCGGGGAGCTGTTTTTT.

The V gene is TRBV7-9, the J gene TRBJ2-2; 9 nucleotides match TRBD1. V shed 5 bases and J 9 bases; nucleotides not matched to a gene: 22. The CDR3 length is 19 residues. The germline V gene has CDR1 SEHNR and CDR2 FQNEAQ (reference sequence). CDR3 protein: CASSHPRGGQGTFDRELFF. The CDR3 DNA sequence: TGTGCCAGCAGCCACCCGCGCGGCGGACAGGGGACTTTCGATAGGGAGCTGTTTTTT.

V and J are TRBV6-4 and TRBJ2-5; the match to TRBD1 covers 7 bases. CDR1 and CDR2 from the germline V gene are MRHNA and SNTAGT. This CDR3 contains 13 residues. With 2 bases clipped from V and 5 bases from J, the junction kept 2 bases outside the gene matches. CDR3 sequence reads: CASSDNRGETQYF. The CDR3 coding sequence is TGTGCCAGCAGTGACAACAGGGGCGAGACCCAGTACTTC.

This clone has only one observation. This sequence joins TRBV2 and TRBJ1-2; tentative D call: TRBD1 (5 bases). Per germline, CDR1 SNHLY and CDR2 FYNNEI. The CDR3 sequence is 12 residues long. Trimming cost V 9 bases and J 3 bases, with 11 bases left between them. The CDR3 sequence: CASYTRDYGYTF. The CDR3 DNA sequence: TGTGCCAGTTACACCAGGGACTATGGCTACACCTTC. Full variable domain (remainder filled in from reference TRBV2 and TRBJ1-2): EPEVTQTPSHQVTQMGQEVILRCVPISNHLYFYWYRQILGQKVEFLVSFYNNEISEKSEIFDDQFSVERPDGSNFTLKIRSTKLEDSAMYFCASYTRDYGYTFGSGTRLTVV.

V gene TRBV10-3 combines with J gene TRBJ1-6; D might be TRBD1 (6 bases). Trimming left V 7 bases short and J 7 bases short, with 11 bases between. The CDR3 extends over 13 amino acids. Germline CDR1 reads ENHRY; CDR2 reads SYGVKD. This CDR3 reads CAIKDSYNSPLHF. CDR3 nucleotides: TGTGCCATCAAGGACAGCTACAATTCACCCCTCCACTTT.

The gene calls are TRBV2 and TRBJ1-5; D not resolved. Germline assignment: CDR1 SNHLY and CDR2 FYNNEI. Trimming removed 5 bases from V and 2 bases from J, with 13 bases in between. The CDR3 is 15 amino acids. CDR3 bases: TGTGCCAGCAGTCTGAGGAGAGGAGGCAATCAGCCCCAGCATTTT. It specifies CASSLRRGGNQPQHF.

This sequence joins TRBV5-8 and TRBJ2-3; 8 bases are shared with TRBD1. CDR3 size: 15 residues. Germline V lookup: CDR1 SGHTS, CDR2 YDEGEE. V was pared by 4 bases and J by 3 bases, with 7 bases of the junction left unmatched. The CDR3 protein is CASSPSDRATDTQYF. Here the CDR3 DNA reads TGTGCCAGCAGCCCTTCGGACAGGGCTACAGATACGCAGTATTTT.

The chain is built from TRBV5-4 and TRBJ1-1, with D possibly matching TRBD1 (5 bases). The V end was cut by 3 bases, the J end by 3 bases, with 15 bases between. Per the germline V gene, CDR1 is SGHNT and CDR2 is YYREEE (reference sequence). The CDR3 is 15 amino acids. CDR3 sequence: CASSWGGLRDTEAFF. The CDR3 DNA sequence: TGTGCCAGCAGCTGGGGGGGGTTGAGGGACACTGAAGCTTTCTTT.

The genes are TRBV10-3 and TRBJ1-1; tentative D call: TRBD1 (6 bases). The CDR3 runs 15 residues. CDR1 and CDR2 (germline): ENHRY, SYGVKD. The ends were cut back, 5 bases at V and 3 bases at J, with 16 bases in the middle. The DNA for the CDR3 is TGTGCCATCAGTTTGGGGGCTTACGGGGACACTGAAGCTTTCTTT. Amino acids: CAISLGAYGDTEAFF.

The J gene is TRBJ2-7, the V gene TRBV7-9, with 7 bases aligning to TRBD1. After removal of 5 bases from V and 3 bases from J, the junction contained 13 bases not matched to a gene. This CDR3 is 16 amino acids long. Per the germline V gene, CDR1 is SEHNR and CDR2 is FQNEAQ (reference sequence). The CDR3 DNA sequence: TGTGCCAGCAGCCCACGGGACAGCTTGAGGATCTACGAGCAGTACTTC. This gives the protein CASSPRDSLRIYEQYF.

This clone was seen just once. This chain links TRBV27 with TRBJ2-1, with D maybe TRBD2 (6 bases). This CDR3 is 14 amino acids long. CDR1 and CDR2 (germline): MNHEY, SMNVEV (reference sequence). Trimming took off 2 bases at V and 10 bases at J, with 15 bases between the two ends. The CDR3 loop reads CASSLITSLDEQFF. In DNA form, the CDR3 reads TGTGCCAGCAGTTTAATCACTAGCCTGGACGAGCAGTTCTTC.

The rearrangement links TRBV5-1 to TRBJ1-1, with 8 positions matching TRBD1. Germline assignment: CDR1 SGHRS and CDR2 YFSETQ. J gave up 2 bases and V 4 bases, and 19 bases lay outside the gene matches. This CDR3 is built from 19 residues. CDR3 sequence (DNA): TGCGCCAGCAGCAAGCACGAAGTTGGACAGGGCAAGGCCAACACTGAAGCTTTCTTT. Translation: CASSKHEVGQGKANTEAFF.

The chain couples TRBV5-1 to TRBJ1-5; TRBD1 matches at 10 bases. Germline loops: CDR1 SGHRS, CDR2 YFSETQ. CDR3 length: 15 residues. V lost 4 bases, J lost 6 bases, and 7 bases stayed unmatched. CDR3 loop: CASSQGTGDAQPQHF. CDR3 bases: TGCGCCAGCAGCCAGGGGACAGGGGACGCTCAGCCCCAGCATTTT.

V is TRBV6-5 and J is TRBJ2-7, with D hard to call. The germline V gene has CDR1 MNHEY and CDR2 SVGAGI. CDR3 length equals 14 residues. Trimming removed 8 bases at V and 4 bases at J, with 18 bases between. CDR3 residues: CASSLVPTEYEQYF. CDR3 in DNA: TGTGCCAGCTCCCTAGTGCCGACGGAATACGAGCAGTACTTC.

The V gene is TRBV4-1, the J gene TRBJ2-7; 9 bases align to TRBD1. CDR1 is MGHRA and CDR2 is YSYEKL in the germline V gene. The junction had 4 bases not matched to a gene; V was cut back by 4 bases and J by 6 bases. CDR3 size: 13 residues. DNA of the CDR3: TGCGCCAGCAGCCTCGGACAGGGGAGCGAGCAGTACTTC. Its protein product is CASSLGQGSEQYF.

The CDR3 loop reads CASSLTSSSTGYTF. The CDR3 DNA sequence: TGTGCCAGCAGCTTAACTAGTTCTTCAACTGGCTACACCTTC. This chain links TRBV11-2 with TRBJ1-2; no reliable D call. The CDR3 spans 14 residues. Germline CDR1 is SGHAT and CDR2 is FQNNGV. V lost 2 bases and J 7 bases, leaving 14 bases between the germline ends.

V is TRBV18 and J is TRBJ2-7; TRBD2 matches at 7 bases. The CDR3 spans 17 residues. The V gene's germline CDR1 is KGHSH and CDR2 LQKENI. Losses at the gene ends were 3 bases for V and 4 bases for J; bases not matched to a gene: 15. DNA of the CDR3: TGTGCCAGCTCACCCACCCCAATTGGGAGGGCCCAATACGAGCAGTACTTC. It encodes CASSPTPIGRAQYEQYF.

The rearrangement uses TRBV5-4 and TRBJ1-2; tentatively, D is TRBD1 (5 bases). Trimming left V 4 bases short and J 9 bases short, with 13 bases between. CDR3 length: 12 amino acids. Germline values: CDR1 SGHNT, CDR2 YYREEE (reference sequence). The CDR3 region has the DNA TGTGCCAGCAGCCAAAGAGACAGCCGCTACACCTTC. This gives the protein CASSQRDSRYTF.

This chain connects TRBV15 to TRBJ1-6, with TRBD1 matching over 8 bases. The trim removed 1 base at V and 8 bases at J, leaving 1 base unmatched. Germline loops: CDR1 LNHNV, CDR2 YYDKDF (reference sequence). The CDR3 runs to 14 residues. CDR3 sequence reads: CATSRVQGDSPLHF. The CDR3 bases are TGTGCCACCAGCAGAGTACAGGGGGATTCACCCCTCCACTTT.

J is TRBJ1-2 and V is TRBV11-2, with TRBD1 matching over 12 bases. The CDR3 loop spans 15 amino acids. The J segment lost 8 bases and the V segment lost 7 bases, leaving 11 bases of the junction unmatched. Germline CDR1 and CDR2: SGHAT and FQNNGV. The chain's CDR3 is CASTPGQGALRGYTF. The CDR3 region has the DNA TGTGCCAGCACCCCGGGACAGGGGGCCTTAAGGGGCTACACCTTC. Filled out from reference TRBV11-2 and TRBJ1-2, the complete variable domain reads EAGVAQSPRYKIIEKRQSVAFWCNPISGHATLYWYQQILGQGPKLLIQFQNNGVVDDSQLPKDRFSAERLKGVDSTLKIQPAKLEDSAVYLCASTPGQGALRGYTFGSGTRLTVV.

The CDR3, as DNA: TGTGCCAGCAGTGAACTAGGTCGCACTGAAGCTTTCTTT. This encodes CASSELGRTEAFF. The chain carries TRBV6-1 and TRBJ1-1; D ambiguous. The length of the CDR3 is 13 residues. Between the trimmed V and J ends, which lost 2 bases and 4 bases, there was a span of 8 bases. Germline CDR1 is MNHNS and CDR2 is SASEGT.